A single sample is the source of the 9 T cell receptor beta chains below, sequenced in a study of long-term antiretroviral therapy in people with HIV. Investigators performed immunoSEQ version v3.0 at survey level. Generated by immunoSEQ multiplex PCR, the TCRdb table keeps only in-frame clones and is missing some. This sample has about 48,000 clones, with 80% to 90% found just once. The specimen comprised unsorted PBMCs, sampled 0.8 years after starting antiretroviral therapy. All receptors come from a woman aged 18-29 years with HIV.

This rearrangement joins TRBV5-8 to TRBJ2-1, with 9 bases lining up with TRBD2. With V trimmed by 1 base and J by 0 bases, 11 bases remained unmatched. The CDR3 has 19 residues. Germline V gives CDR1 SGHTS, CDR2 YDEGEE. Written as DNA, the CDR3 is TGTGCCAGCAGCTTGCGAGGGCTAGCGGGAAAGGGCTCCTACAATGAGCAGTTCTTC. Protein sequence: CASSLRGLAGKGSYNEQFF. Full variable domain (missing parts from reference TRBV5-8 and TRBJ2-1): EAGVTQSPTHLIKTRGQQATLRCSPISGHTSVYWYQQALGLGLQFLLWYDEGEERNRGNFPPRFSGRQFPNYSSELNVNALELEDSALYLCASSLRGLAGKGSYNEQFFGPGTRLTVL.

The CDR3 here is CASSLWGDQPQHF. The CDR3 DNA follows: TGTGCCAGCAGCTTGTGGGGGGATCAGCCCCAGCATTTT. This rearrangement joins TRBV5-6 to TRBJ1-5; D may be TRBD1 (5 bases). CDR3 size: 13 residues. V was shortened by 1 base and J by 5 bases, with 7 bases between the two germline ends. In germline, CDR1 is SGHDT, CDR2 YYEEEE. The variable domain in full, with the rest retrieved from reference TRBV5-6 and TRBJ1-5, is DAGVTQSPTHLIKTRGQQVTLRCSPKSGHDTVSWYQQALGQGPQFIFQYYEEEERQRGNFPDRFSGHQFPNYSSELNVNALLLGDSALYLCASSLWGDQPQHFGDGTRLSIL.

This clone has only one observation. The chain joins TRBV9 to TRBJ2-5; 8 bases are shared with TRBD1. Germline V gene sequence: CDR1 SGDLS, CDR2 YYNGEE. V dropped 0 bases and J dropped 5; count of bases not matched to a gene: 12. The CDR3 contains 17 residues. Here the CDR3 DNA reads TGTGCCAGCAGCGTAGCGTCAGGGGGCCCGGGCGGGGAGACCCAGTACTTC. Amino acids: CASSVASGGPGGETQYF.

In this sample, this clone turned up a few times. V gene TRBV27 combines with J gene TRBJ2-1, with unresolved D. V lost 2 bases to trimming and J lost 2 bases, with 10 bases between them. Germline V gives CDR1 MNHEY, CDR2 SMNVEV (reference sequence). The CDR3 consists of 15 residues. CDR3 in DNA: TGTGCCAGCAGTTTAACGGAGTCAGCCTACAATGAGCAGTTCTTC. It codes for CASSLTESAYNEQFF.

In the case of this clone: Other DNA sequences in this specimen translate into the identical CDR3. Here the CDR3 reads CASSPGGNTEAFF. The CDR3 DNA reads TGTGCCAGCAGCCCGGGGGGGAACACTGAAGCTTTCTTT. The chain employs TRBV9 and TRBJ1-1, with D possibly matching TRBD1 (5 bases). The CDR3 has 13 residues. V lost 4 bases and J lost 1, with 8 bases in between. CDR1 is SGDLS and CDR2 is YYNGEE in the germline V gene.

The genes are TRBV5-8 and TRBJ1-2; tentative D call: TRBD1 (5 bases). Germline V gene sequence: CDR1 SGHTS, CDR2 YDEGEE. CDR3 length: 16 residues. V was clipped by 0 bases and J by 4 bases, with 16 bases between them. CDR3 sequence reads: CASSLEGEGLTYGYTF. The CDR3, as DNA: TGTGCCAGCAGCTTGGAAGGGGAGGGGCTGACCTATGGCTACACCTTC.

The chain joins TRBV28 to TRBJ1-3; D gene ambiguous. Trimming shortened V by 7 bases and J by 0 bases, and 22 bases separated the two germline ends. The CDR3 covers 18 residues. Germline lookup yields CDR1 MDHEN and CDR2 SYDVKM. CDR3 in DNA: TGTGCCAGCACCCCTGGCGGCGCTCTCCTAGGCTCTGGAAACACCATATATTTT. This sequence encodes CASTPGGALLGSGNTIYF.

The chain has TRBV6-5 and TRBJ2-7; TRBD2 matches 7 bases. CDR3 size: 14 residues. Germline values: CDR1 MNHEY, CDR2 SVGAGI. With V trimmed by 6 bases and J by 4 bases, 9 bases remained unmatched. CDR3 amino acids: CASSLTSKRYEQYF. The CDR3 DNA is TGTGCCAGCAGCCTGACTAGCAAGCGGTACGAGCAGTACTTC.

J is TRBJ2-6 and V is TRBV11-1; the D is unclear. V was clipped by 1 base and J by 4 bases, with 5 bases between them. The CDR3 spans 14 residues. Germline assignment: CDR1 SGHAT and CDR2 FQDESV (reference sequence). CDR3 in DNA: TGTGCCAGCAGCTTAGGTGGAGGGGCCAACGTCCTGACTTTC. The encoded protein is CASSLGGGANVLTF.